The source of this T cell receptor beta chain is a study of spatial heterogeneity in lung cancer. Study as a whole: Detected sequences consistently included more beta-chain ones than alpha-chain ones.

The V and J ends lost 2 bases and 4 bases, in that order; junction bases with no gene match: 2. Germline CDR1 is MNHEY and CDR2 is SVGAGI. The CDR3 totals 14 residues. TCRdb called the 5' RACE reads again in MiXCR, with one record for every CDR3 protein. The sample lists 20,000 to 25,000 distinct CDR3 sequences, under 5.5% occurring once. This clonotype was found many times. Described time point: sample taken at primary tumor resection. No cells were sorted before sequencing. The whole RNA sequenced was extracted from tumor, nontumor lung or frozen PBMC. The sequences come from PBMCs, collected at surgery. The genes are TRBV6-5 and TRBJ2-3; TRBD1 matches at 8 bases. The sequence was collected from a male donor with early-stage non-small cell lung cancer. DNA of the CDR3: TGTGCCAGCAGTTACGAGACAGGGGCAGATACGCAGTATTTT. Its translation is CASSYETGADTQYF.